Following are 10 T cell receptor beta chains from one sample sequenced in a study of OX40 agonist ivuxolimab in advanced cancers. Sequencing used immunoSEQ multiplex PCR; TCRdb keeps in-frame clones, though not all of them. The profile covers roughly 80,000 clones, with around 82% appearing a single time and under 8.5% taken by the ten largest. The specimen was CD4+ or CD8+ T cells sorted from blood, collected in a trial of the OX40 agonist ivuxolimab. The receptors were gathered from an adult with an advanced solid tumor such as melanoma, head and neck, liver or kidney cancer.

The genes are TRBV2 and TRBJ2-7; 10 bases align to TRBD1. The CDR3 is 15 residues long. Germline V CDR1 and CDR2: SNHLY, FYNNEI. V trimming: 7 bases; J trimming: 5 bases; junction bases outside the gene matches: 11. The DNA of the CDR3 is TGTGCCAGCAATCCCCGACAGGGGGCTTTACACGAGCAGTACTTC. It codes for CASNPRQGALHEQYF.

The chain links TRBV10-1 to TRBJ1-1; no definite D call. V lost 8 bases and J 1 base, leaving 14 bases between the germline ends. CDR1 is WNHNN, CDR2 SYGVQD, per germline (reference sequence). CDR3 size: 14 residues. The CDR3 region has the DNA TGCGCCAGCTTAGACCAGGATCCGAACACTGAAGCTTTCTTT. Amino acid sequence: CASLDQDPNTEAFF.

This clone was counted only a few times. V and J are TRBV5-5 and TRBJ2-7, with 8 bases lining up with TRBD1. The trim removed 4 bases at V and 5 bases at J, leaving 11 bases unmatched. The CDR3 is 15 residues long. CDR1 SGHKS and CDR2 YYEKEE come from the germline V gene (reference sequence). The CDR3 sequence is CASSRYSTGVDEQYF. For the CDR3, the DNA is TGTGCCAGCAGCCGATATTCGACAGGGGTCGACGAGCAGTACTTC.

As concerns this clone: Other nucleotide sequences from this sample produce the same CDR3. This chain joins TRBV5-1 and TRBJ2-5; D is undetermined. The CDR3 length is 11 residues. Per the germline V gene, CDR1 is SGHRS and CDR2 is YFSETQ. Trimming shortened V by 2 bases and J by 4 bases, and 3 bases separated the two germline ends. The CDR3 reads CASSFGETQYF. CDR3 DNA sequence: TGCGCCAGCAGCTTCGGAGAGACCCAGTACTTC.

The gene calls are TRBV7-2 and TRBJ1-5, with D perhaps matching TRBD1 (6 bases). The ends were cut back, 5 bases at V and 0 bases at J, with 14 bases in the middle. Germline V lookup: CDR1 SGHTA, CDR2 FQGNSA. This CDR3 has 16 amino acids. CDR3 sequence: CASSPRTDYSNQPQHF. The DNA of the CDR3 is TGTGCCAGCAGCCCCAGGACAGATTATAGCAATCAGCCCCAGCATTTT. Supplemented by reference TRBV7-2 and TRBJ1-5, the full variable domain reads GAGVSQSPSNKVTEKGKDVELRCDPISGHTALYWYRQSLGQGLEFLIYFQGNSAPDKSGLPSDRFSAERTGGSVSTLTIQRTQQEDSAVYLCASSPRTDYSNQPQHFGDGTRLSIL.

V usage is TRBV5-4 and J usage is TRBJ2-5, with 7 bases fitting TRBD1. The J call could be wrong; TRBJ2-7 is a better fit for the DNA end. The CDR3 covers 15 residues. The germline gives CDR1 SGHNT, CDR2 YYREEE (reference sequence). The CDR3 loop is CASSLWGRGSYEQYF. Written as DNA, the CDR3 is TGTGCCAGCAGCTTGTGGGGCAGGGGGAGCTACGAGCAGTACTTC.

In regard to this clone: Its ends do not fully match the called genes, so a read error is possible. V is TRBV5-1 and J is TRBJ2-4, with 11 bases aligning to TRBD2. Per germline, CDR1 SGHRS and CDR2 YFSETQ. This CDR3 is 15 amino acids long. CDR3 sequence reads: CASSPEGLAGGQINF. The CDR3 coding sequence is TGCGCCAGCAGCCCGGAGGGCCTAGCGGGGGGCCAAATCAACTTC.

V and J are TRBV5-1 and TRBJ2-1; weak D call: TRBD2 (5 bases). The CDR3 has 16 amino acids. The V gene lost 6 bases and the J gene lost 9 bases, with 25 bases spanning the gap. Germline CDR1 reads SGHRS; CDR2 reads YFSETQ. The CDR3 region is CASIATGLPAHGEQFF. CDR3 nucleotides: TGCGCCAGCATTGCGACCGGACTCCCCGCTCACGGTGAGCAGTTCTTC.

The V call is TRBV11-3, the J call TRBJ1-1, with TRBD1 matching over 9 bases. V was pared by 1 base and J by 0 bases, with 3 bases of the junction left unmatched. CDR3 length equals 16 residues. Germline V gives CDR1 SGHNT, CDR2 YENEEA. The CDR3 spells CASSLGTGDMNTEAFF. As DNA, the CDR3 is TGTGCCAGCAGCTTAGGGACAGGGGATATGAACACTGAAGCTTTCTTT.

The rearrangement uses TRBV30 and TRBJ1-4, with D possibly TRBD1 on 5 matching bases. Trimming removed 3 bases at V and 0 bases at J, with 11 bases between. CDR3 length: 15 residues. Looked up from germline, CDR1 is GTSNPN and CDR2 is SVGIG (reference sequence). Here the CDR3 reads CAWREGSATNEKLFF. In DNA, the CDR3 is TGTGCCTGGAGGGAGGGGAGTGCAACTAATGAAAAACTGTTTTTT.